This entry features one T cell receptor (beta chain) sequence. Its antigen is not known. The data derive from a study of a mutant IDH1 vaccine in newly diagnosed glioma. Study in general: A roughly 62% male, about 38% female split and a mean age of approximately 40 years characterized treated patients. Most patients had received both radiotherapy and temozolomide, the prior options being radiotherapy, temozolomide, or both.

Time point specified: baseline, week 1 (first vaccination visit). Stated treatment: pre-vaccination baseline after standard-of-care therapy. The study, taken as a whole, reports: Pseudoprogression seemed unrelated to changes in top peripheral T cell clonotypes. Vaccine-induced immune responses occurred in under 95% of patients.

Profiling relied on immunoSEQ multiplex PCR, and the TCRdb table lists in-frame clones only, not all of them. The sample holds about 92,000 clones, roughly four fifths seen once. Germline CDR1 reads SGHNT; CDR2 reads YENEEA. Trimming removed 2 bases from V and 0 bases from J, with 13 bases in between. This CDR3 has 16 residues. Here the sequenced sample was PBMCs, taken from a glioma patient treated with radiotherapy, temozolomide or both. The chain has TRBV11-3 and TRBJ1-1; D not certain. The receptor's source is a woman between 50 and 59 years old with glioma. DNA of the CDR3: TGTGCCAGCAGCTTACCTACGACGGTTATGAACACTGAAGCTTTCTTT. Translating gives CASSLPTTVMNTEAFF.